A single sample gave rise to the 20 T cell receptor beta chains below, sequenced in a study of blood T cell repertoires in COVID-19. Generated by immunoSEQ multiplex PCR, the TCRdb table keeps only in-frame clones and is missing some. This table has roughly 500,000 clones, approximately 89% appearing once. Sequenced input: peripheral blood. The origin of the receptors is a man between 18 and 29 years old with COVID-19, enrolled during active disease.

The chain uses TRBV18 and TRBJ1-5, with 11 positions matching TRBD1. Trimming cost V 6 bases and J 7 bases; bases outside gene matches: 5. Germline V lookup: CDR1 KGHSH, CDR2 LQKENI. The CDR3 totals 14 residues. CDR3 sequence (DNA): TGTGCCAGCTCCGGACAGGGGGCGAGCCAGCCCCAGCATTTT. Protein sequence: CASSGQGASQPQHF.

V usage is TRBV6-5 and J usage is TRBJ1-1, with D tentatively TRBD1 (5 bases). The CDR3 loop spans 16 amino acids. Germline V gene sequence: CDR1 MNHEY, CDR2 SVGAGI. V lost 0 bases to trimming and J lost 1 base, with 12 bases between them. The CDR3 nucleotides are TGTGCCAGCAGTTACTCGAAGGTCAGGGAGAACACTGAAGCTTTCTTT. Translating gives CASSYSKVRENTEAFF.

The DNA for the CDR3 is TGCAGCGCCGCCGCACGGTCTGGAAACACCATATATTTT. This translates into CSAAARSGNTIYF. The J gene is TRBJ1-3, the V gene TRBV29-1; no reliable D call. The CDR3 has 13 residues. V lost 7 bases and J lost 1, with 11 bases in between. In germline, CDR1 is SQVTM, CDR2 ANQGSEA.

About this clone itself: One end of the junction is discordant with germline, which a read error may explain. The chain carries TRBV12-3 or TRBV12-4 and TRBJ1-5; D remains ambiguous. CDR3 size: 13 residues. CDR3 nucleotides: TGTGCCAGCAGGGAGAGTAGCGATCAGCCCCAGCATTTT. Translated, it gives CASRESSDQPQHF.

The V call is TRBV19, the J call TRBJ1-2; D perhaps matches TRBD1 (5 bases). Per germline, CDR1 LNHDA and CDR2 SQIVND (reference sequence). Between the trimmed V and J ends, which lost 0 bases and 5 bases, there was a span of 16 bases. This CDR3 is built from 16 residues. CDR3 residues: CASSIDRNRRLYGYTF. CDR3 nucleotide sequence: TGTGCCAGTAGTATAGATCGGAACAGGAGACTTTATGGCTACACCTTC.

Only one count was recorded for this clone. This chain connects TRBV5-1 to TRBJ2-1; 8 bases agree with TRBD2. Unmatched junction bases numbered 7, after V lost 5 bases and J lost 9 bases. The CDR3 length is 13 residues. The germline gives CDR1 SGHRS, CDR2 YFSETQ. Here the CDR3 reads CASSYWAGGEQFF. DNA of the CDR3: TGCGCCAGCAGTTATTGGGCGGGAGGTGAGCAGTTCTTC.

The chain combines TRBV27 with TRBJ2-1, with 7 bases aligning to TRBD2. J gave up 4 bases and V 3 bases, and 9 bases lay outside the gene matches. CDR1 MNHEY and CDR2 SMNVEV come from the germline V gene (reference sequence). This CDR3 comprises 16 residues. CDR3 residues: CASSFRAGRAYNEQFF. CDR3 coding DNA: TGTGCCAGCAGTTTTCGAGCGGGACGGGCGTACAATGAGCAGTTCTTC.

The J gene is TRBJ1-6, the V gene TRBV2; 7 bases align to TRBD1. The trim removed 0 bases at V and 6 bases at J, leaving 11 bases unmatched. Germline CDR1 reads SNHLY; CDR2 reads FYNNEI. The CDR3 loop spans 18 amino acids. The CDR3 protein is CASSEARTGRDVNSPLHF. CDR3 sequence (DNA): TGTGCCAGCAGTGAAGCCAGGACAGGCCGCGACGTTAATTCACCCCTCCACTTT.

The chain combines TRBV5-1 with TRBJ2-7, with a weak D call TRBD2 (6 bases). The V end was cut by 4 bases, the J end by 4 bases, with 12 bases between. CDR1 SGHRS and CDR2 YFSETQ come from the germline V gene. The CDR3 has 13 amino acids. DNA of the CDR3: TGCGCCAGCAGCAGAGGGACTGAGTACGAGCAGTACTTC. As protein: CASSRGTEYEQYF.

This clone was seen just once. In DNA form, the CDR3 reads TGTGCCAGTAGGCAGGGCAACAATGAGCAGTTCTTC. As protein: CASRQGNNEQFF. This chain uses TRBV19 with TRBJ2-1, with D possibly TRBD1 on 5 matching bases. The CDR3 totals 12 residues. The V and J ends lost 6 bases and 5 bases respectively, with 8 bases between them. CDR1 LNHDA and CDR2 SQIVND come from the germline V gene (reference sequence).

The chain uses TRBV6-5 and TRBJ2-2; D is unclear. The CDR3 has 16 amino acids. The V gene lost 0 bases and the J gene lost 5 bases, with 13 bases spanning the gap. Germline assignment: CDR1 MNHEY and CDR2 SVGAGI. CDR3: CASSYSEVPGTGELFF. In DNA, the CDR3 is TGTGCCAGCAGTTACTCCGAGGTCCCTGGGACCGGGGAGCTGTTTTTT.

The chain employs TRBV7-2 and TRBJ2-7; possible D gene TRBD1, 5 bases. CDR1 is SGHTA, CDR2 FQGNSA, per germline. Trimming took 0 bases from V and 2 from J, leaving 8 bases between them. There are 14 residues in the CDR3. Here the CDR3 DNA reads TGTGCCAGCAGCTTAGCGGGGCCCACCTACGAGCAGTACTTC. Residues: CASSLAGPTYEQYF.

The J gene is TRBJ1-6, the V gene TRBV5-4; TRBD1 matches at 11 bases. The germline V gene has CDR1 SGHNT and CDR2 YYREEE (reference sequence). The V and J ends lost 2 bases and 11 bases, in that order; junction bases with no gene match: 3. This CDR3 is built from 14 residues. The CDR3 nucleotides are TGTGCCAGCAGCTTTTGGACAGGGGGCACACCCCTCCACTTT. Its protein is CASSFWTGGTPLHF.

This chain connects TRBV5-1 to TRBJ2-2, with D uncertain. The CDR3 sequence is 14 residues long. The germline V and J ends were trimmed by 5 bases and 4 bases, with 12 bases remaining between them. Germline V gene data show CDR1 as SGHRS and CDR2 as YFSETQ. The CDR3 protein is CASSSSPPTGELFF. The CDR3 nucleotides are TGCGCCAGCAGTTCCTCCCCCCCCACCGGGGAGCTGTTTTTT. The full variable domain, completed using reference TRBV5-1 and TRBJ2-2, is KAGVTQTPRYLIKTRGQQVTLSCSPISGHRSVSWYQQTPGQGLQFLFEYFSETQRNKGNFPGRFSGRQFSNSRSEMNVSTLELGDSALYLCASSSSPPTGELFFGEGSRLTVL.

This CDR3 reads CASSPTWGELFF. CDR3 sequence (DNA): TGTGCCAGCAGCCCGACATGGGGGGAGCTGTTTTTT. This chain joins TRBV5-6 and TRBJ2-2, with D uncertain. The V and J ends lost 4 bases and 8 bases respectively, with 9 bases between them. Germline-derived CDR1 and CDR2 are SGHDT and YYEEEE. CDR3 size: 12 residues. Supplemented by reference TRBV5-6 and TRBJ2-2, the full variable domain reads DAGVTQSPTHLIKTRGQQVTLRCSPKSGHDTVSWYQQALGQGPQFIFQYYEEEERQRGNFPDRFSGHQFPNYSSELNVNALLLGDSALYLCASSPTWGELFFGEGSRLTVL.

Details on this clone: Other DNA sequences in this specimen translate into the identical CDR3. The chain has TRBV29-1 and TRBJ2-5, with TRBD1 as a possible D gene (5 bases). The CDR3 covers 13 residues. Germline assignment: CDR1 SQVTM and CDR2 ANQGSEA. Trimming took 6 bases from V and 1 from J, leaving 12 bases between them. The CDR3 here is CSVARQGQETQYF. The CDR3 coding sequence is TGCAGCGTCGCTCGGCAGGGCCAAGAGACCCAGTACTTC.

V gene TRBV6-5 combines with J gene TRBJ1-5; perhaps TRBD1 as D (6 bases). The CDR3 consists of 14 residues. Between the trimmed V and J ends, which lost 6 bases and 0 bases, there was a span of 9 bases. The V gene's germline CDR1 is MNHEY and CDR2 SVGAGI. CDR3 protein: CASSGQFSNQPQHF. The CDR3 DNA follows: TGTGCCAGCAGCGGACAGTTTAGCAATCAGCCCCAGCATTTT.

CDR3 residues: CSVTGLNTEAFF. In DNA form, the CDR3 reads TGCAGCGTTACAGGGTTGAACACTGAAGCTTTCTTT. The V and J genes are TRBV29-1 and TRBJ1-1; the D gene is possibly TRBD1 (6 bases). Germline V gene lookup returns CDR1 SQVTM and CDR2 ANQGSEA. The CDR3 is 12 residues long. Trimming pared 5 bases from V and 0 bases from J, leaving 7 bases between.

V and J are TRBV2 and TRBJ2-2; TRBD1 aligns across 7 bases. V shed 6 bases, J shed 7 bases, and the junction held 5 bases outside the gene matches. CDR3 length: 13 residues. Germline CDR1 reads SNHLY; CDR2 reads FYNNEI. This CDR3 reads CASSIGDSGELFF. As DNA, the CDR3 is TGTGCCAGCAGCATCGGGGACAGCGGGGAGCTGTTTTTT.

J is TRBJ2-3 and V is TRBV29-1; D remains ambiguous. Trimming shortened V by 8 bases and J by 6 bases, and 15 bases separated the two germline ends. Germline lookup yields CDR1 SQVTM and CDR2 ANQGSEA. The CDR3 is 12 residues long. The CDR3 loop is CSLLGSPDTQYF. CDR3 DNA sequence: TGCAGCCTCCTGGGTAGCCCCGATACGCAGTATTTT.